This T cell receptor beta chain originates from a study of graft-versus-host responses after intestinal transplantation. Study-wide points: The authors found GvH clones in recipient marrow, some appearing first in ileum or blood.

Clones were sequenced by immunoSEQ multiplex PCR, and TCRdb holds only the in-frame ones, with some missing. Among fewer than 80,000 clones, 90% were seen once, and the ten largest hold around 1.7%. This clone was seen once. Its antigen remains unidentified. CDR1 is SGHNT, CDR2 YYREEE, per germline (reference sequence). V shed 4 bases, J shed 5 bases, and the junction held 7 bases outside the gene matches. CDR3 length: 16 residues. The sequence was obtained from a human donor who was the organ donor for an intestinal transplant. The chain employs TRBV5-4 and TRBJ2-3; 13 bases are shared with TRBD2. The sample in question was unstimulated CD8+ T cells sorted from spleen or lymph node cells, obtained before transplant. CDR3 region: CASSTLAGGALDTQYF. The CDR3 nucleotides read TGTGCCAGCAGCACACTAGCGGGAGGGGCCCTAGATACGCAGTATTTT.